This entry is about one T cell receptor beta chain. The ends lost 4 bases at V and 6 bases at J; junction bases unmatched: 14. Germline V gene sequence: CDR1 SGHTA, CDR2 FQGNSA. CDR3 length: 18 residues. The data derive from a study of blood T cell repertoires in COVID-19. Overall study: There were acute and convalescent COVID-19 samples, and they came from the United States, Italy and Spain.

Enrollees, about 18 to 95 years old, lived in 24 US areas. Cohorts were assigned according to the clinical history that participants reported. The protocol was immunoSEQ multiplex PCR, while the TCRdb copy is restricted to in-frame clones and leaves out a portion. Of 200,000 to 250,000 clones listed, about 86% were seen once; the top ten hold about 9.8%. The sequence was obtained from a woman aged 50 to 60 with acute COVID-19. Sequenced material: PBMCs or T cells enriched from blood (not recorded which). The V gene is TRBV7-2, the J gene TRBJ1-6; 8 nucleotides agree with TRBD1. The CDR3 DNA sequence: TGTGCCAGCAGCTCGCTCCCCCCTCTCCAGGGGGCTAATTCACCCCTCCACTTT. Encoded protein: CASSSLPPLQGANSPLHF.